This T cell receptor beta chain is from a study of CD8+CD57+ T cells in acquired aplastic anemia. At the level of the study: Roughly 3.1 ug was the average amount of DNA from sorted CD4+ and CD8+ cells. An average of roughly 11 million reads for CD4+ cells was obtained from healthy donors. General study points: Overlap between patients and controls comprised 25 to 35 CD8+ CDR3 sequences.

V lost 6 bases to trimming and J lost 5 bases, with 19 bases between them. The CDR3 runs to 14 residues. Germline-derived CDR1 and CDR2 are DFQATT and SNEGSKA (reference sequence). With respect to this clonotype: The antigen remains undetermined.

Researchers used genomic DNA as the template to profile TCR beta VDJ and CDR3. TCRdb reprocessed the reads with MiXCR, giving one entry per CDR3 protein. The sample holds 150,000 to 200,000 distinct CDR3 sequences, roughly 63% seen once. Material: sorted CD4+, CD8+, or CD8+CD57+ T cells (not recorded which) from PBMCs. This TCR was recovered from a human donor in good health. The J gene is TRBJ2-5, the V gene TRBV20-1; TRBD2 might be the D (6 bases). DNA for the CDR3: TGCAGTGCGGGAATCCGGGAGCCCCGGGAGACCCAGTACTTC. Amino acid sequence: CSAGIREPRETQYF.